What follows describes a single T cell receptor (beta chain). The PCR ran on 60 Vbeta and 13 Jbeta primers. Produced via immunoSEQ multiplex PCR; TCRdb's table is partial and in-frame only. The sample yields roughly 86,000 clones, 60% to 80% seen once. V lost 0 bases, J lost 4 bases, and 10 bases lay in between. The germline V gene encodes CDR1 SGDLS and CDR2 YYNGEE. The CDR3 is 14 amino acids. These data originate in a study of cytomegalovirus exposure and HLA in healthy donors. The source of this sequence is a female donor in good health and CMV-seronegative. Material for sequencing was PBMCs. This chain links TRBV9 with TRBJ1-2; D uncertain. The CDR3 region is CASSVDGGGYGYTF. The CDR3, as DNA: TGTGCCAGCAGCGTAGATGGAGGCGGCTATGGCTACACCTTC. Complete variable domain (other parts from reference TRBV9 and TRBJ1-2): DSGVTQTPKHLITATGQRVTLRCSPRSGDLSVYWYQQSLDQGLQFLIQYYNGEERAKGNILERFSAQQFPDLHSELNLSSLELGDSALYFCASSVDGGGYGYTFGSGTRLTVV.